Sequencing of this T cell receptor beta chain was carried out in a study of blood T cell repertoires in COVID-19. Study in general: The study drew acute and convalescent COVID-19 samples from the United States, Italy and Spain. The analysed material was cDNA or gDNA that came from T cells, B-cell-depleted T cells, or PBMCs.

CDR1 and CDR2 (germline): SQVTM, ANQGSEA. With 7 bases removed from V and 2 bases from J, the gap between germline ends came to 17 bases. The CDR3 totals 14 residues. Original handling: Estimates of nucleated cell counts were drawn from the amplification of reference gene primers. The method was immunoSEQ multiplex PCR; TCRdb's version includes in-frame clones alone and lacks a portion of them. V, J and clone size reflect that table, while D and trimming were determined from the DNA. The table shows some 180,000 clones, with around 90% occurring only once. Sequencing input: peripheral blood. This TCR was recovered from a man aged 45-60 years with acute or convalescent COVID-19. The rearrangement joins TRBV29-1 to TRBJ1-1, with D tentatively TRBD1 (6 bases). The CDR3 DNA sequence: TGCAGCGAGTGCCCAGGACAGTTTAACACTGAAGCTTTCTTT. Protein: CSECPGQFNTEAFF.